This T cell receptor (beta chain) was sequenced for a study of regulatory T cells in long-lasting Graves disease. The study, taken as a whole, reports: Lower TCR diversity was seen in persistent Graves' patients than in newly diagnosed ones.

Specified time point: newly diagnosed GD, antithyroid drugs for less than 3 months. PBMC RNA was the source of the TCR library. Remarks on this clonotype: The antigen is undetermined.

Researchers made TCR beta libraries by using iRepertoire HTBI primers and running Arm-PCR on CDR3 regions. TCRdb reprocessed the multiplex PCR reads with MiXCR, giving one entry per CDR3 protein. Altogether hundreds of thousands of distinct CDR3 sequences are present, 15% being singletons, with the ten largest covering approximately 7.6%. The data were also submitted as part of a second study, on T cells in Graves' hyperthyroidism and ophthalmopathy. That paper states: In simple terms, a model built on 13 V-J features told ophthalmopathy apart from stable hyperthyroidism.

The material sequenced was peripheral blood mononuclear cells (PBMCs), taken at new diagnosis, from a patient treated with antithyroid drugs. The sequence was obtained from a woman in her forties with Graves disease.

In DNA, the CDR3 is TGTGCCAGCAGTGAGGTTGTTACGGGAAGCACAGATACGCAGTATTTT. It yields the protein CASSEVVTGSTDTQYF. The J gene is TRBJ2-3, the V gene TRBV2; possible D gene TRBD2, 5 bases. The CDR3 loop spans 16 amino acids. CDR1 is SNHLY, CDR2 FYNNEI, per germline. V lost 3 bases and J lost 0, with 13 bases in between.